This T cell receptor (beta chain) was captured in a study of spatial heterogeneity in lung cancer. Study-wide results and caveats: Counts of expanded intratumoral alpha and beta TCRs tracked tumor mutation counts.

Time point noted: sample taken at primary tumor resection. This clonotype was observed many times. What it binds is not known. TCRdb itself ran the 5' RACE reads through MiXCR, one entry per CDR3 protein. The sample lists about 7,900 distinct CDR3 sequences; 6.5% to 8.5% were seen once. The CDR3 totals 14 residues. Trimming at V came to 3 bases and at J to 2 bases, leaving 0 bases not matched to a gene. Germline CDR1 reads SEHNR; CDR2 reads FQNEAQ (reference sequence). The rearrangement uses TRBV7-9 and TRBJ1-3, with 8 positions matching TRBD1. This sequence originates from a female donor with early-stage non-small cell lung cancer. Sequenced here: lung tumor tissue, sampled at surgery. The DNA of the CDR3 is TGTGCCAGCAGCTTGACAGGGGCTGGAAACACCATATATTTT. Translating it yields CASSLTGAGNTIYF.